The 2 T cell receptor beta chains in this list originate from one sample, sequenced in a study of identical twins. Using its own MiXCR run on the 5' RACE reads, TCRdb lists one record per CDR3 protein. Found here are under 350,000 distinct CDR3 sequences, 7.5% to 9.5% of them singletons; the top ten hold 7% to 8.5%. Another study also made use of these data, one on yellow fever vaccine responses in identical twins.

What was sequenced was CD8+ T cells sorted from blood. The source is a woman younger than 30 in good health.

There are a few counts of this clonotype. The V gene is TRBV30, the J gene TRBJ2-1; no firm D call. V was shortened by 2 bases and J by 15 bases, with 14 bases between the two germline ends. The germline V gene encodes CDR1 GTSNPN and CDR2 SVGIG (reference sequence). The length of the CDR3 is 11 residues. The CDR3 is CAWSLGQESFF. The DNA of the CDR3 is TGTGCCTGGAGTTTGGGCCAAGAGTCGTTCTTC.

The J gene is TRBJ2-7, the V gene TRBV4-3, with D possibly being TRBD1 or TRBD2 (6 bases each). The germline gives CDR1 LGHNA, CDR2 YSLEER. The CDR3 consists of 17 residues. V lost 1 base and J lost 0, with 16 bases in between. The CDR3 is CASSQGVSGQSSYEQYF. The CDR3 DNA sequence: TGCGCCAGCAGCCAAGGGGTTAGCGGACAGAGCTCCTACGAGCAGTACTTC.